This passage covers 30 T cell receptor beta chains from one sample sequenced in a study of blood T cells in healthy people across ages. Through a sample-barcoded 5' primer and a J-beta primer mix, a second PCR was run for roughly 6 to 11 cycles. TCRdb used MiXCR to reprocess the 5' RACE reads, holding one entry per CDR3 protein. The sample holds about 780,000 distinct CDR3 sequences, 46% seen once. Sequencing input: blood. Receptors originate from an elderly man in good health.

The gene calls are TRBV29-1 and TRBJ2-1; 7 positions match TRBD1. Trimming at V came to 0 bases and at J to 7 bases, leaving 6 bases not matched to a gene. Germline CDR1 is SQVTM and CDR2 is ANQGSEA. This CDR3 contains 14 residues. DNA for the CDR3: TGCAGCGTTGAAGAAGTAGGGACAGAGAATGAGCAGTTCTTC. This sequence encodes CSVEEVGTENEQFF.

This clonotype has only one observation. A much more abundant neighbour one base away suggests this may be a read error. The rearrangement links TRBV29-1 to TRBJ2-1, with D possibly TRBD2 on 5 matching bases. The J call may be wrong; the DNA end is better matched by TRBJ2-7. The germline gives CDR1 SQVTM, CDR2 ANQGSEA. This CDR3 region has 13 residues. The CDR3 is CSADVAHYNEQYF. The CDR3 nucleotides read TGCAGCGCAGATGTAGCGCACTACAATGAGCAGTACTTC.

The rearrangement uses TRBV3-1 and TRBJ2-5; tentatively, D is TRBD1 (5 bases). With 1 base removed from V and 1 base from J, the gap between germline ends came to 19 bases. The CDR3 runs 18 residues. Germline V gene sequence: CDR1 LGHDT, CDR2 YNNKEL (reference sequence). CDR3 sequence reads: CASSQVLLTGALQETQYF. The CDR3 DNA follows: TGTGCCAGCAGCCAAGTCTTGCTTACAGGTGCCCTCCAAGAGACCCAGTACTTC.

This clonotype came up a few times. Written as DNA, the CDR3 is TGCGCCAGCAGCCAAGGGCCAGGGGGCTACAATGAGCAGTTCTTC. Translating it yields CASSQGPGGYNEQFF. J is TRBJ2-1 and V is TRBV4-3; TRBD1 matches 7 bases. Germline V gives CDR1 LGHNA, CDR2 YSLEER. J lost 3 bases, V lost 1 base, and 3 bases had no gene match. The CDR3 consists of 15 residues.

The chain recombines TRBV9 with TRBJ2-5; 8 nucleotides agree with TRBD1. J was trimmed by 11 bases and V by 6 bases; bases with no gene match: 27. The CDR3 extends over 18 amino acids. Germline-derived CDR1 and CDR2 are SGDLS and YYNGEE. CDR3 amino acids: CASTLGDSPGQGPYEQYF. The CDR3 nucleotides are TGTGCCAGCACCTTAGGGGACTCTCCCGGACAGGGACCCTATGAGCAGTACTTC.

Of note for this clonotype: The junction departs from germline at one end; a sequencing error may be responsible. The chain uses TRBV4-2 and TRBJ2-7; the match to TRBD2 covers 8 bases. The CDR3 is 16 residues long. Germline CDR1 and CDR2: LGHNA and YNFKEQ. In DNA form, the CDR3 reads TGTGTCAGCAGCCGGGAGAGGGGAGCGGGAGTCTACGAGCAGTACTTC. It yields the protein CVSSRERGAGVYEQYF.

J is TRBJ2-1 and V is TRBV27; 9 positions match TRBD2. V lost 6 bases to trimming and J lost 4 bases; unmatched junction nucleotides: 7. The CDR3 sequence is 15 residues long. The germline CDR1 and CDR2 sequences are MNHEY and SMNVEV (reference sequence). The CDR3 reads CASRRTSAIYNEQFF. The CDR3 bases are TGTGCCAGCAGGCGGACTAGCGCTATATACAATGAGCAGTTCTTC.

In its sample, this clonotype was seen a few times. J is TRBJ2-4 and V is TRBV29-1; 7 bases map to TRBD1. This CDR3 spans 13 amino acids. Trimming cost V 3 bases and J 5 bases; bases outside gene matches: 4. Germline values: CDR1 SQVTM, CDR2 ANQGSEA. The CDR3 region is CSVDLGQQNIQYF. CDR3 sequence (DNA): TGCAGCGTTGATTTGGGACAGCAAAACATTCAGTACTTC.

This clonotype was recorded at least ten times. The rearrangement uses TRBV24-1 and TRBJ2-1; 10 nucleotides align to TRBD2. The J segment lost 2 bases and the V segment lost 5 bases, leaving 5 bases of the junction unmatched. The CDR3 has 16 amino acids. CDR1 and CDR2 from the germline V gene are KGHDR and SFDVKD. The CDR3 here is CATSGRTSGAYNEQFF. The CDR3 nucleotides are TGTGCCACCAGTGGCCGGACTAGCGGTGCCTACAATGAGCAGTTCTTC.

The J gene is TRBJ2-1, the V gene TRBV28; 7 nucleotides agree with TRBD2. V shed 5 bases, J shed 14 bases, and the junction held 12 bases outside the gene matches. CDR3 length: 13 residues. Germline CDR1 is MDHEN and CDR2 is SYDVKM. DNA for the CDR3: TGTGCCAGCAGTCCAGCCGGCGAGGGGAGGGAGTTCTTC. Protein product: CASSPAGEGREFF.

This clonotype was seen a handful of times. The rearrangement joins TRBV29-1 to TRBJ1-5; D unclear. There are 17 residues in the CDR3. Between the trimmed V and J ends, which lost 3 bases and 1 base, there was a span of 19 bases. The germline V gene encodes CDR1 SQVTM and CDR2 ANQGSEA. CDR3 in amino acids: CSVDNRVRIMSNQPQHF. The CDR3 DNA reads as TGCAGCGTTGATAACCGGGTGAGGATAATGAGCAATCAGCCCCAGCATTTT.

The V gene is TRBV5-1, the J gene TRBJ1-2, with TRBD1 as a possible D gene (6 bases). The CDR3 contains 17 residues. V gave up 4 bases and J gave up 2 bases, with 21 bases separating them. Germline values: CDR1 SGHRS, CDR2 YFSETQ. The CDR3 protein is CASSRVGTPSLNYGYTF. CDR3 bases: TGCGCCAGCAGCCGTGTGGGGACACCTTCCTTAAACTATGGCTACACCTTC.

Concerning this clonotype: A much bigger clone sits one base away, suggesting this may be a read error. The chain links TRBV15 to TRBJ1-1; D is unclear. The germline V gene encodes CDR1 LNHNV and CDR2 YYDKDF (reference sequence). There are 12 residues in the CDR3. V lost 8 bases and J lost 6, with 13 bases in between. The CDR3 bases are TGTGCCACCGGGCTTCGTGGCGCTGAAGCTTTCTTT. This gives the protein CATGLRGAEAFF.

This chain connects TRBV20-1 to TRBJ2-7; the match to TRBD2 covers 11 bases. CDR3 size: 14 residues. CDR1 DFQATT and CDR2 SNEGSKA come from the germline V gene (reference sequence). V lost 6 bases, J lost 10 bases, and 14 bases stayed unmatched. In DNA form, the CDR3 reads TGCAGTGCCATTAGCGGGGGGGCAGGGGAGGCCCAGTACTTC. This gives the protein CSAISGGAGEAQYF.

The CDR3 is CASRSLSGRGDEQFF. DNA for the CDR3: TGTGCCAGCAGGAGTCTAAGCGGGAGGGGAGATGAGCAGTTCTTC. This chain connects TRBV7-9 to TRBJ2-1; 10 bases match TRBD2. CDR3 length: 15 amino acids. The junction had 10 bases not matched to a gene; V was cut back by 6 bases and J by 8 bases. Germline V gene data show CDR1 as SEHNR and CDR2 as FQNEAQ (reference sequence).

This clonotype was counted between two and nine times. The rearrangement joins TRBV21-1 to TRBJ2-7; the table calls TRBD2, which could not be checked here. The J call may be wrong; the DNA end is better matched by TRBJ2-5. TRBV21-1 is listed as a pseudogene. This CDR3 is built from 14 residues. The CDR3, as DNA: TGTGCCAGCAGCAAAGGGGGGACTATAGAGACCCAGTACTTC. Translated, it gives CASSKGGTIETQYF.

The CDR3 bases are TGTGCCAGCAGTGAAGCGTTGGGCAGGGGGCGGAACACCGGGGAGCTGTTTTTT. Amino acid sequence: CASSEALGRGRNTGELFF. The J gene is TRBJ2-2, the V gene TRBV6-1; 8 positions match TRBD1. The CDR3 is 18 amino acids. Germline lookup yields CDR1 MNHNS and CDR2 SASEGT. Trimming at V came to 0 bases and at J to 1 base, leaving 7 bases not matched to a gene.

This clonotype occurred a few times. V is TRBV4-3 and J is TRBJ2-3, with D perhaps assigned TRBD1 or TRBD2 (5 bases each). From germline, CDR1 is LGHNA and CDR2 YSLEER. V was cut by 4 bases and J by 5 bases, with 16 bases left in between. This CDR3 has 15 residues. DNA for the CDR3: TGCGCCAGCAGCCGCCTCCAGGGACCCCAAGATACGCAGTATTTT. This gives the protein CASSRLQGPQDTQYF.

The chain joins TRBV6-2 or TRBV6-3 to TRBJ2-5, with D perhaps TRBD1 (6 bases). The CDR3 consists of 14 residues. CDR1 and CDR2 from the germline V gene are MNHEY and SVGEGT. V lost 6 bases and J lost 4, with 15 bases in between. CDR3 amino acids: CASSSGQPSETQYF. CDR3 nucleotide sequence: TGTGCCAGCAGCTCGGGACAACCCTCAGAGACCCAGTACTTC.

The V and J genes are TRBV6-2 or TRBV6-3 and TRBJ2-1; D is uncertain. CDR1 is MNHEY and CDR2 is SVGEGT in the germline V gene. This CDR3 contains 12 residues. V shed 5 bases and J shed 10 bases, with 12 bases lying between them. CDR3 DNA sequence: TGTGCCAGCAGTACTAATAGTCGGGAGCAGTTCTTC. It encodes CASSTNSREQFF.

CDR3 region: CSVEDPDRGTEKLFF. CDR3 in DNA: TGCAGCGTTGAAGACCCGGACAGGGGAACAGAAAAACTGTTTTTT. The V gene is TRBV29-1, the J gene TRBJ1-4, with TRBD1 matching over 9 bases. Trimming removed 0 bases from V and 8 bases from J; junction bases left unmatched: 7. Germline assignment: CDR1 SQVTM and CDR2 ANQGSEA. CDR3 size: 15 residues.

This clonotype was found a few times. The chain has TRBV27 and TRBJ2-3; D not resolved. Germline V lookup: CDR1 MNHEY, CDR2 SMNVEV (reference sequence). This CDR3 has 16 amino acids. The ends were cut back, 0 bases at V and 0 bases at J, with 10 bases in the middle. For the CDR3, the DNA is TGTGCCAGCAGTTTATCTTCAGACCAAAGCACAGATACGCAGTATTTT. This encodes CASSLSSDQSTDTQYF.

The chain's CDR3 is CASSLGRTGYTF. The CDR3 bases are TGTGCCAGCAGCTTAGGTCGTACGGGCTACACCTTC. The chain is built from TRBV7-9 and TRBJ1-2; D is undetermined. The germline V gene encodes CDR1 SEHNR and CDR2 FQNEAQ (reference sequence). V lost 1 base and J lost 8, with 8 bases in between. CDR3 length: 12 amino acids. Combining the CDR3 with reference TRBV7-9 and TRBJ1-2 gives the whole variable domain DTGVSQNPRHKITKRGQNVTFRCDPISEHNRLYWYRQTLGQGPEFLTYFQNEAQLEKSRLLSDRFSAERPKGSFSTLEIQRTEQGDSAMYLCASSLGRTGYTFGSGTRLTVV.

In this sample, this clonotype turned up a few times. A clone one base away is much larger, so this may be a read error. This chain joins TRBV7-2 and TRBJ2-5, with TRBD2 as a possible D gene (5 bases). This CDR3 spans 14 amino acids. The germline V and J ends were trimmed by 5 bases and 5 bases, with 15 bases remaining between them. CDR1 and CDR2 from the germline V gene are SGHTA and FQGNSA. CDR3 region: CASSVGLAAETQYF. As DNA, the CDR3 is TGTGCCAGCAGCGTAGGGCTAGCTGCGGAGACCCAGTACTTC.

The chain combines TRBV16 with TRBJ1-1, with no clear D. V lost 4 bases and J lost 1, with 13 bases in between. The CDR3 runs to 15 residues. The germline V gene has CDR1 KGHSY and CDR2 FQNENV. The DNA of the CDR3 is TGTGCCAGCAGCCCACTGATACCGGAGAACACTGAAGCTTTCTTT. It codes for CASSPLIPENTEAFF.

CDR3 sequence: CASRPGQASYEQYF. The CDR3 DNA is TGTGCCAGCAGGCCAGGACAGGCCTCCTACGAGCAGTACTTC. The chain joins TRBV5-4 to TRBJ2-4; 7 positions match TRBD1. The J call may be incorrect, as the DNA end agrees better with TRBJ2-7. CDR3 length: 14 residues. The germline V gene has CDR1 SGHNT and CDR2 YYREEE (reference sequence).

This chain links TRBV3-1 with TRBJ2-1; a weak D match, TRBD2 (6 bases). Trimming removed 6 bases from V and 3 bases from J, with 12 bases in between. The germline V gene has CDR1 LGHDT and CDR2 YNNKEL (reference sequence). The CDR3 is made up of 14 amino acids. The CDR3 nucleotides read TGTGCCAGCAGTGGTAGCGGAGTCTACAATGAGCAGTTCTTC. Translation gives CASSGSGVYNEQFF.

Only a few counts were recorded for this clonotype. CDR3 coding DNA: TGTGCCAGCACCGAATTACGGGACCCCACAGATACGCAGTATTTT. It specifies CASTELRDPTDTQYF. The chain carries TRBV27 and TRBJ2-3; the D gene could be TRBD1 or TRBD2 (5 bases each). With 7 bases removed from V and 2 bases from J, the gap between germline ends came to 16 bases. CDR1 is MNHEY and CDR2 is SMNVEV in the germline V gene (reference sequence). This CDR3 contains 15 residues.

CDR3 loop: CASSFQGTVITYEQYF. In DNA, the CDR3 is TGTGCCAGCAGTTTTCAAGGGACCGTAATAACCTACGAACAGTACTTC. The chain links TRBV12-3 or TRBV12-4 to TRBJ2-4, with D perhaps assigned TRBD1 or TRBD2 (5 bases each). The CDR3 totals 16 residues. V dropped 3 bases and J dropped 13 bases, with 25 bases sitting between them.

V usage is TRBV28 and J usage is TRBJ1-1; D is unresolved. V lost 3 bases to trimming and J lost 6 bases, with 11 bases between them. The CDR3 length is 13 residues. Germline CDR1 reads MDHEN; CDR2 reads SYDVKM. DNA for the CDR3: TGTGCCAGCAGTTTTTGGGGAAGGGCTGAAGCTTTCTTT. Translated: CASSFWGRAEAFF.